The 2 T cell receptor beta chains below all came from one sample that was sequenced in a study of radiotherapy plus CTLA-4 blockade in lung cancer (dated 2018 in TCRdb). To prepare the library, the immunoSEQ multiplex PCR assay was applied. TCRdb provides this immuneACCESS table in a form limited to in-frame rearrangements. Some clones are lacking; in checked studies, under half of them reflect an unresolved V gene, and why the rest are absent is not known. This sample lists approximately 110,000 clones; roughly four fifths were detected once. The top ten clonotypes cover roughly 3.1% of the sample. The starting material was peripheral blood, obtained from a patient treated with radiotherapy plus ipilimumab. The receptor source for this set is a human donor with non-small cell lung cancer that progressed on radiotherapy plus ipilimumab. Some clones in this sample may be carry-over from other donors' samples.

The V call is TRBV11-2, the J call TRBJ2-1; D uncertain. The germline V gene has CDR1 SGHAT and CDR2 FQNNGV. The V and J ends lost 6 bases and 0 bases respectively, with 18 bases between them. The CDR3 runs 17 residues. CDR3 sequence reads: CASRPMDPKGSYNEQFF. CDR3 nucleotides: TGTGCCAGCAGGCCCATGGACCCAAAAGGCTCCTACAATGAGCAGTTCTTC.

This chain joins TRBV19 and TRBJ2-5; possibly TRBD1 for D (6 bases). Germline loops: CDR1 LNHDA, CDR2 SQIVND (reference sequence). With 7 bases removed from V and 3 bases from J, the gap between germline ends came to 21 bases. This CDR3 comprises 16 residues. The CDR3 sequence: CASMARRGGPEETQYF. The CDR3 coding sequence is TGTGCCAGTATGGCCCGCCGTGGGGGCCCGGAAGAGACCCAGTACTTC.